Given below is one T cell receptor (beta chain) in context. The data are from a study of CD8 T cells in Susac syndrome. Reverse transcription of 0.5 to 1 ug RNA was performed with random hexamers. TCRdb reprocessed the immunoSEQ multiplex PCR reads via MiXCR and lists one record per CDR3 protein. Of some 150,000 distinct CDR3 sequences detected, roughly 95% appear once; the ten largest clones hold roughly 0.16%. The CDR3 has 9 residues. Germline V gene sequence: CDR1 SGHAT, CDR2 FQNNGV. Trimming took off 8 bases at V and 12 bases at J, with 10 bases between the two ends. TEMRA cells underwent FACS enrichment and CD8+ and CD4+ T cells underwent negative isolation.

This receptor was identified in a human donor with multiple sclerosis. The chain employs TRBV11-2 and TRBJ2-5, with no clear D. Sequencing was done on a sample of CD8+ T cells from PBMCs. CDR3 sequence: CASGPPEYF. In DNA, the CDR3 is TGTGCCAGCGGCCCTCCTGAGTACTTC. Full variable domain (rest looked up from reference TRBV11-2 and TRBJ2-5): EAGVAQSPRYKIIEKRQSVAFWCNPISGHATLYWYQQILGQGPKLLIQFQNNGVVDDSQLPKDRFSAERLKGVDSTLKIQPAKLEDSAVYLCASGPPEYFGPGTRLLVL.